Judged by abundance, the clone carrying this T cell receptor beta chain is medium-sized (0.01 to 0.1%). Its cognate antigen is unknown. These data belong to a study of CD4 T cells in relation to SARS-CoV-2 and coronaviruses. CDR1 and CDR2 from the germline V gene are SGHAT and FQNNGV. Between the trimmed V and J ends, which lost 3 bases and 7 bases, there was a span of 16 bases. CDR3 length: 15 amino acids. CD4+ T cells from unexposed donors were obtained before the COVID-19 pandemic (2011-2018). The cells were cultured for around ten days before CD4+ T cells were isolated. Testing used SARS-CoV-2 S/N and four cold-coronavirus spikes on unexposed-donor CD4+ T cells, cells permitting. Produced via immunoSEQ multiplex PCR; TCRdb's table is partial and in-frame only. The sample has under 30,000 clones, over 60% seen once.

Sequenced material: CD4+ T cells from PBMCs, cultured in vitro. This chain links TRBV11-2 with TRBJ1-5; weak D call: TRBD1 (6 bases). The clonotype originates from a human donor in good health. CDR3: CASSLGGGLGQPQHF. In DNA, the CDR3 is TGTGCCAGCAGCTTGGGGGGCGGCCTGGGGCAGCCCCAGCATTTT.